This TCR beta chain was retrieved from a study of blood T cell repertoires in COVID-19. V lost 0 bases to trimming and J lost 4 bases, with 12 bases between them. Germline-derived CDR1 and CDR2 are MNHEY and SVGAGI. The CDR3 length is 15 residues. In the original processing: Cell counts per sample came from amplifying reference gene primers. The data were produced by immunoSEQ multiplex PCR, yet TCRdb's version contains in-frame clones alone and is incomplete. Clone size and V and J calls were adopted from that table, with D and trimming inferred from the DNA. The table records about 300,000 clones, around nine tenths of them present only once.

The sequenced material came from peripheral blood. The gene calls are TRBV6-5 and TRBJ1-2; D is possibly TRBD1 (5 bases). This TCR came from a woman aged 25 to 39 with COVID-19, enrolled during active disease. The DNA of the CDR3 is TGTGCCAGCAGTTACTCTCCGGCGGGACCCTATGGCTACACCTTC. Protein sequence: CASSYSPAGPYGYTF.